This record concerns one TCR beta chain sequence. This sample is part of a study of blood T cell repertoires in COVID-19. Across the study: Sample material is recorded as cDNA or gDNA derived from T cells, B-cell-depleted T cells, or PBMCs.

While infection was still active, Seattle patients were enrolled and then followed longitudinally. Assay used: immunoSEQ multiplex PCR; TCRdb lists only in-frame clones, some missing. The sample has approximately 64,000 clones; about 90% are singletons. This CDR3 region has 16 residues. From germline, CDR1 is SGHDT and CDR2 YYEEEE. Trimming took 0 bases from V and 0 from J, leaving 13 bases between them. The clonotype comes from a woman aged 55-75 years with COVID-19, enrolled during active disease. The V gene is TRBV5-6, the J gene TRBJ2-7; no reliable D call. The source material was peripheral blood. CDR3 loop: CASSLVGALSSYEQYF. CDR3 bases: TGTGCCAGCAGCTTGGTCGGAGCCCTAAGCTCCTACGAGCAGTACTTC.